The next 24 T cell receptor beta chains were all read from a single sample in a study of Graves' ophthalmopathy and Graves' hyperthyroidism. Researchers took RNA transcripts and amplified TCR beta CDR3 regions from them. HTBI primers primed a first-round RT-PCR, and a second-round multiplex PCR followed. TCRdb independently ran MiXCR on the multiplex PCR reads; one entry per CDR3 protein. The table includes over a million distinct CDR3 sequences, about 38% detected once. Input material: peripheral blood or thyroid tissue (not recorded which). The receptors originated from an adult man with Graves' hyperthyroidism.

This clonotype was counted many times. The chain uses TRBV9 and TRBJ2-2; either TRBD1 or TRBD2 may supply D (5 bases each). V was clipped by 2 bases and J by 2 bases, with 16 bases between them. The CDR3 is 17 amino acids. In germline, CDR1 is SGDLS, CDR2 YYNGEE. Here the CDR3 DNA reads TGTGCCAGCAGCGTCCTCACCGGGACGGTTAACACCGGGGAGCTGTTTTTT. Protein: CASSVLTGTVNTGELFF.

This clonotype was found many times. One end of the junction fails to match germline, which may point to a read error. This chain links TRBV7-2 with TRBJ2-7; a possible D gene is TRBD1 (7 bases). This CDR3 comprises 12 residues. The germline V gene has CDR1 SGHTA and CDR2 FQGNSA. This chain's CDR3 is CASSSQGGEQCF. The CDR3 DNA is TGTGCCAGCAGCTCGCAGGGGGGTGAGCAGTGCTTC.

This clonotype was counted ten times or more. This chain joins TRBV20-1 and TRBJ2-7; 8 nucleotides align to TRBD2. J gave up 4 bases and V 0 bases, and 8 bases lay outside the gene matches. CDR1 DFQATT and CDR2 SNEGSKA come from the germline V gene (reference sequence). The CDR3 length is 15 residues. The CDR3 loop reads CSARDRWRGAYEQYF. The CDR3, as DNA: TGCAGTGCTAGAGATCGATGGCGGGGGGCATACGAGCAGTACTTC.

As for this clonotype: A read error is likely, as this CDR3 ends without the conserved phenylalanine or tryptophan. The DNA is left out, because the CDR3 cannot be placed on it with certainty; the CDR3 is given as TCRdb lists it. The CDR3 here is CASSYDGFY. The rearrangement uses TRBV6-5 and TRBJ1-4. Both ends counted, the CDR3 spans 9 residues. Germline V lookup: CDR1 MNHEY, CDR2 SVGAGI.

The V and J genes are TRBV15 and TRBJ2-5; D assignment may be TRBD1 or TRBD2 (6 bases each). The CDR3 is 15 amino acids. V shed 1 base and J shed 0 bases, with 9 bases lying between them. Germline V gene sequence: CDR1 LNHNV, CDR2 YYDKDF (reference sequence). The CDR3 DNA sequence: TGTGCCACCAGCAGAGTCGGGGGCAACCAAGAGACCCAGTACTTC. It codes for CATSRVGGNQETQYF.

This clonotype was picked up many times. The CDR3 region has the DNA TGTGCCAGCAGCGTCCACAGGAACACTGAAGCTTTCTTT. Protein: CASSVHRNTEAFF. This sequence joins TRBV7-9 and TRBJ1-1; no firm D call. This CDR3 is 13 amino acids long. V was cut by 5 bases and J by 1 base, with 8 bases left in between. Germline assignment: CDR1 SEHNR and CDR2 FQNEAQ (reference sequence).

This clonotype has at least ten counts. This chain connects TRBV7-8 to TRBJ2-2; D is possibly TRBD1 or TRBD2 (6 bases each). The germline gives CDR1 SGHVS, CDR2 FQNEAQ. V was cut by 5 bases and J by 7 bases, with 14 bases left in between. The CDR3 has 14 amino acids. CDR3 in DNA: TGTGCCAGCAGCCCCCGCAGGGGAGGCGGGGAGCTGTTTTTT. This translates into CASSPRRGGGELFF.

The chain combines TRBV2 with TRBJ2-2; D gene uncertain. V was clipped by 3 bases and J by 7 bases, with 3 bases between them. The V gene's germline CDR1 is SNHLY and CDR2 FYNNEI. The CDR3 spans 11 residues. As DNA, the CDR3 is TGTGCCAGCAGTGATGACGGGGAGCTGTTTTTT. It translates to CASSDDGELFF.

There are many counts of this clonotype. The CDR3 coding sequence is TGTGCCAGCAGCACCCGGGACGGCACCTACGAGCAGTACTTC. Protein product: CASSTRDGTYEQYF. The V gene is TRBV7-6, the J gene TRBJ2-7, with D perhaps given as TRBD1 or TRBD2 (5 bases each). V was clipped by 5 bases and J by 2 bases, with 13 bases between them. CDR1 and CDR2 from the germline V gene are SGHVS and FNYEAQ. The CDR3 covers 14 residues.

The chain joins TRBV9 to TRBJ2-7, with 7 bases that match TRBD1. The trim removed 4 bases at V and 2 bases at J, leaving 6 bases unmatched. The CDR3 sequence is 14 residues long. Germline values: CDR1 SGDLS, CDR2 YYNGEE. CDR3 sequence reads: CASSPKGTAYEQYF. In DNA, the CDR3 is TGTGCCAGCAGCCCTAAGGGGACAGCCTACGAGCAGTACTTC.

The chain employs TRBV2 and TRBJ2-3; the D gene is possibly TRBD1 (6 bases). The CDR3 is made up of 15 amino acids. Trimming took 2 bases from V and 8 from J, leaving 17 bases between them. The germline V gene has CDR1 SNHLY and CDR2 FYNNEI. CDR3 coding DNA: TGTGCCAGCAGTGAAATGGTGGGGGCGCAGGGTACGCAGTATTTT. As protein: CASSEMVGAQGTQYF. Together with reference TRBV2 and TRBJ2-3, the CDR3 gives the full variable domain: EPEVTQTPSHQVTQMGQEVILRCVPISNHLYFYWYRQILGQKVEFLVSFYNNEISEKSEIFDDQFSVERPDGSNFTLKIRSTKLEDSAMYFCASSEMVGAQGTQYFGPGTRLTVL.

This clonotype came up many times. This chain connects TRBV7-9 to TRBJ1-2; weak D call: TRBD1 (6 bases). Trimming shortened V by 6 bases and J by 8 bases, and 13 bases separated the two germline ends. Germline CDR1 is SEHNR and CDR2 is FQNEAQ (reference sequence). The CDR3 spans 12 residues. The chain's CDR3 is CASRARTEGYTF. The CDR3 bases are TGTGCCAGCAGGGCCCGGACAGAGGGCTACACCTTC.

V usage is TRBV2 and J usage is TRBJ1-5; no clear D gene. Germline V gene sequence: CDR1 SNHLY, CDR2 FYNNEI. V was shortened by 4 bases and J by 0 bases, with 10 bases between the two germline ends. This CDR3 spans 15 amino acids. The CDR3 sequence is CASSVRSYSNQPQHF. DNA for the CDR3: TGTGCCAGCAGTGTTAGGAGTTATAGCAATCAGCCCCAGCATTTT.

The J gene is TRBJ1-5, the V gene TRBV19; D gene ambiguous. CDR3 length equals 13 residues. Germline loops: CDR1 LNHDA, CDR2 SQIVND (reference sequence). V was clipped by 3 bases and J by 4 bases, with 7 bases between them. Here the CDR3 reads CASSIVQNQPQHF. The CDR3 DNA follows: TGTGCCAGTAGTATTGTGCAAAATCAGCCCCAGCATTTT.

In this sample, this clonotype turned up many times. The chain employs TRBV5-1 and TRBJ2-7; the D gene is possibly TRBD1 (5 bases). The CDR3 runs 13 residues. Trimming cost V 2 bases and J 4 bases, with 10 bases left between them. The germline V gene encodes CDR1 SGHRS and CDR2 YFSETQ. The DNA for the CDR3 is TGCGCCAGCAGCTTAGCACAGGTATACGAGCAGTACTTC. Amino acids: CASSLAQVYEQYF.

In its sample, this clonotype was seen many times. The rearrangement links TRBV10-3 to TRBJ2-7; 13 nucleotides match TRBD2. This CDR3 contains 17 residues. V was pared by 5 bases and J by 3 bases, with 10 bases of the junction left unmatched. Germline CDR1 is ENHRY and CDR2 is SYGVKD. The CDR3 DNA follows: TGTGCCATCAGTCTTGAGGGGGGGACTAGCGGGAACTACGAGCAGTACTTC. This codes for CAISLEGGTSGNYEQYF.

The gene calls are TRBV27 and TRBJ2-7; TRBD1 matches at 8 bases. This CDR3 region has 13 residues. The ends lost 6 bases at V and 5 bases at J; junction bases unmatched: 6. The germline gives CDR1 MNHEY, CDR2 SMNVEV (reference sequence). In nucleotides, the CDR3 is TGTGCCAGCAGGAGGACAGGGTGGCACGAGCAGTACTTC. Amino acid sequence: CASRRTGWHEQYF.

Regarding this clonotype: Since a much larger clone is just one base distant, this may be a read error. DNA of the CDR3: TGCAGTGCTAGAGTTGGGGCAGGACAGGGAAAGGGTCGGCCCCAGCATTTT. This sequence encodes CSARVGAGQGKGRPQHF. The V call is TRBV20-1, the J call TRBJ1-5; TRBD1 matches 8 bases. V was pared by 1 base and J by 9 bases, with 17 bases of the junction left unmatched. The CDR3 sequence is 17 residues long. Germline assignment: CDR1 DFQATT and CDR2 SNEGSKA (reference sequence).

The chain recombines TRBV18 with TRBJ1-2; the D is unclear. This CDR3 is 15 amino acids long. Germline V gives CDR1 KGHSH, CDR2 LQKENI. Trimming left V 0 bases short and J 0 bases short, with 8 bases between. In DNA form, the CDR3 reads TGTGCCAGCTCACCACCGGCAGTCTCTAACTATGGCTACACCTTC. Protein product: CASSPPAVSNYGYTF.

The chain links TRBV20-1 to TRBJ2-5, with D perhaps assigned TRBD1 or TRBD2 (7 bases each). The V gene's germline CDR1 is DFQATT and CDR2 SNEGSKA (reference sequence). This CDR3 contains 15 residues. V was trimmed by 0 bases and J by 9 bases, leaving 20 bases between them. The CDR3 reads CSARDRRGGGQPQYF. CDR3 in DNA: TGCAGTGCTAGAGATCGGAGGGGAGGGGGCCAGCCCCAGTACTTC.

As regards this clonotype: This may stem from a read error, because a much larger clone lies one nucleotide away. This chain connects TRBV5-5 to TRBJ2-7; D remains ambiguous. This CDR3 spans 14 amino acids. With 3 bases removed from V and 5 bases from J, the gap between germline ends came to 15 bases. The germline CDR1 and CDR2 sequences are SGHKS and YYEKEE (reference sequence). The CDR3 nucleotides read TGTGCCAGCAGCTCCAAGGCAGTTCGGGACGAGCAGTACTTC. Its translation: CASSSKAVRDEQYF.

The chain employs TRBV5-1 and TRBJ2-6, with D possibly called TRBD1 or TRBD2 (5 bases each). The germline CDR1 and CDR2 sequences are SGHRS and YFSETQ. This CDR3 contains 18 residues. Between the trimmed V and J ends, which lost 0 bases and 0 bases, there was a span of 13 bases. In DNA form, the CDR3 reads TGCGCCAGCAGCTTGGAGGCCGTCGGGGCCTCTGGGGCCAACGTCCTGACTTTC. The encoded protein is CASSLEAVGASGANVLTF.

There are many counts of this clonotype. The rearrangement joins TRBV10-3 to TRBJ2-7; the D is unclear. Deletions cut 9 bases from V and 0 bases from J, with 12 bases between. The germline V gene encodes CDR1 ENHRY and CDR2 SYGVKD. The CDR3 is made up of 13 amino acids. CDR3: CAMQDHSSYEQYF. The CDR3 region has the DNA TGTGCCATGCAGGATCACAGCTCCTACGAGCAGTACTTC.

This clonotype was observed at least ten times. The chain joins TRBV9 to TRBJ1-5; 7 bases align to TRBD1. There are 15 residues in the CDR3. Trimming at V came to 3 bases and at J to 4 bases, leaving 7 bases not matched to a gene. CDR1 and CDR2 from the germline V gene are SGDLS and YYNGEE. The DNA for the CDR3 is TGTGCCAGCAGCGGGGGGACAGCCTCGAATCAGCCCCAGCATTTT. Residues: CASSGGTASNQPQHF.